These 8 T cell receptor beta chains were sequenced from one sample in a study of T-cell reconstitution after alpha-beta-depleted transplantation in children (dated by TCRdb to 2016 to 2018). Library preparation was by PCR. For sequencing, an Illumina HiSeq 2500 was employed. TCR libraries were prepared with molecular barcoding, using unique molecular identifiers to normalize TCRbeta repertoire quantification. TCRdb handled the public reads itself, with Q25 trimming in fastp and clone calling in MiXCR, and kept productive beta chains. CDR3 protein sequences are deduplicated, and each keeps its most common genes and DNA. For this sample there are 350,000 to 450,000 distinct CDR3 sequences; around 21% appear just once. The ten largest make up 3.8% of the sample. Sample: PBMCs from the stem cell graft donor, taken from the stem cell graft. These receptor sequences come from a human donor who donated a stem cell graft to a child with acute myeloid leukemia.

The V and J genes are TRBV7-6 and TRBJ2-1; no firm D call. This CDR3 contains 13 residues. V shed 1 base and J shed 9 bases, with 10 bases lying between them. Germline V CDR1 and CDR2: SGHVS, FNYEAQ. CDR3: CASSLGSETEQFF. In nucleotides, the CDR3 is TGTGCCAGCAGCTTAGGATCCGAAACTGAGCAGTTCTTC.

This clonotype was seen a few times. This chain connects TRBV12-3 or TRBV12-4 to TRBJ2-2; unclear D gene. This CDR3 region has 15 residues. V was trimmed by 2 bases and J by 5 bases, leaving 12 bases between them. This CDR3 reads CASSLIERLTGELFF. The DNA for the CDR3 is TGTGCCAGCAGTTTAATAGAAAGGTTGACCGGGGAGCTGTTTTTT.

The gene calls are TRBV10-1 and TRBJ2-3; D is ambiguous. V shed 3 bases and J shed 3 bases, with 16 bases lying between them. Germline assignment: CDR1 WNHNN and CDR2 SYGVQD (reference sequence). The CDR3 has 16 amino acids. CDR3 in amino acids: CASSDSEAPRTDTQYF. CDR3 coding DNA: TGCGCCAGCAGTGACTCCGAAGCACCCCGGACAGATACGCAGTATTTT.

This rearrangement joins TRBV7-9 to TRBJ2-7; 7 nucleotides match TRBD2. The CDR3 is 14 amino acids. Trimming removed 5 bases from V and 4 bases from J; junction bases left unmatched: 8. CDR1 is SEHNR, CDR2 FQNEAQ, per germline (reference sequence). DNA of the CDR3: TGTGCCAGCAGCCCGGCGGGACTAACTTACGAGCAGTACTTC. Translated, it gives CASSPAGLTYEQYF.

As regards this clonotype: One end of the junction is discordant with germline, which a read error may explain. V is TRBV25-1 and J is TRBJ2-7; weak D call: TRBD1 (5 bases). Germline loops: CDR1 MGHDK, CDR2 SYGVNS. CDR3 length equals 14 residues. CDR3 sequence: CASSEQQGTYEQCF. CDR3 DNA: TGTGCCAGCAGTGAACAGCAGGGAACCTACGAGCAGTGCTTC.

This clonotype has more than one count but fewer than ten. The V call is TRBV5-1, the J call TRBJ2-2, with 7 bases identical to TRBD2. The CDR3 spans 15 residues. J was trimmed by 5 bases and V by 3 bases; bases with no gene match: 7. Germline-derived CDR1 and CDR2 are SGHRS and YFSETQ. This CDR3 is CASSWTSTETGELFF. The DNA of the CDR3 is TGCGCCAGCAGCTGGACTAGTACTGAGACCGGGGAGCTGTTTTTT.

This clonotype was detected only a few times. The chain combines TRBV3-1 with TRBJ2-7; 8 positions agree with TRBD1. J gave up 3 bases and V 4 bases, and 8 bases lay outside the gene matches. The germline V gene has CDR1 LGHDT and CDR2 YNNKEL (reference sequence). The CDR3 length is 15 residues. The CDR3 region has the DNA TGTGCCAGCAGCCTCCCCGGAGACAGGGGCTACGAGCAGTACTTC. This translates into CASSLPGDRGYEQYF.

This clonotype has only a few counts. The chain employs TRBV28 and TRBJ2-1; TRBD2 might be the D (5 bases). The CDR3 runs to 16 residues. CDR1 MDHEN and CDR2 SYDVKM come from the germline V gene. V was cut by 4 bases and J by 3 bases, with 16 bases left in between. CDR3 nucleotides: TGTGCCAGCAGTTCCCTAACTAGGGTCGGCTACAATGAGCAGTTCTTC. It encodes CASSSLTRVGYNEQFF. Using reference TRBV28 and TRBJ2-1 for the parts outside the CDR3, the full variable domain is DVKVTQSSRYLVKRTGEKVFLECVQDMDHENMFWYRQDPGLGLRLIYFSYDVKMKEKGDIPEGYSVSREKKERFSLILESASTNQTSMYLCASSSLTRVGYNEQFFGPGTRLTVL.